The 19 T cell receptor beta chains below all came from one sample that was sequenced in a study of T cells after yellow fever vaccination. A single record per CDR3 protein comes from TCRdb applying MiXCR to the 5' RACE reads. The sample lists some 600,000 distinct CDR3 sequences, approximately 13% occurring once. The source material was PBMCs, sampled on the day of the yellow fever booster vaccination. These receptors were taken from a young man who received the YFV17D yellow fever vaccine.

This clonotype came up a few times. The rearrangement uses TRBV7-9 and TRBJ2-1; D unresolved. This CDR3 has 14 residues. CDR1 SEHNR and CDR2 FQNEAQ come from the germline V gene (reference sequence). Deletions cut 1 base from V and 11 bases from J, with 15 bases between. The DNA for the CDR3 is TGTGCCAGCAGCTTAGTCACCCAAATTAAAAAGCAGTTCTTC. Encoded protein: CASSLVTQIKKQFF.

In its sample, this clonotype was seen a few times. The rearrangement joins TRBV5-5 to TRBJ2-7, with unresolved D. CDR3 size: 14 residues. From germline, CDR1 is SGHKS and CDR2 YYEKEE (reference sequence). The V end lost 0 bases, the J end lost 7 bases, and 14 bases lay between the germline ends. The DNA for the CDR3 is TGTGCCAGCAGCTTGGCCCAGGAGTTTCGAGAGCAGTACTTC. Translated: CASSLAQEFREQYF.

This clonotype has more than one count but fewer than ten. The rearrangement uses TRBV20-1 and TRBJ2-4, with D perhaps TRBD1 (6 bases). CDR1 DFQATT and CDR2 SNEGSKA come from the germline V gene (reference sequence). The CDR3 is made up of 16 amino acids. V gave up 5 bases and J gave up 7 bases, with 24 bases separating them. The CDR3 bases are TGCAGTGCTGCGACCGTTGGGGGACACCCCTTCAACATTCAGTACTTC. This translates into CSAATVGGHPFNIQYF.

Only a few counts were recorded for this clonotype. The rearrangement uses TRBV28 and TRBJ2-3, with D perhaps matching TRBD1 or TRBD2 (5 bases each). CDR1 is MDHEN and CDR2 is SYDVKM in the germline V gene. The CDR3 extends over 15 amino acids. Trimming removed 4 bases from V and 1 base from J, with 12 bases in between. In DNA form, the CDR3 reads TGTGCCAGCAGTTCCCAGGGACGGGGCACAGATACGCAGTATTTT. Amino acid sequence: CASSSQGRGTDTQYF. The entire variable domain, with the rest obtained from reference TRBV28 and TRBJ2-3, is as follows: DVKVTQSSRYLVKRTGEKVFLECVQDMDHENMFWYRQDPGLGLRLIYFSYDVKMKEKGDIPEGYSVSREKKERFSLILESASTNQTSMYLCASSSQGRGTDTQYFGPGTRLTVL.

The chain has TRBV19 and TRBJ1-1; unclear D gene. Germline loops: CDR1 LNHDA, CDR2 SQIVND (reference sequence). Trimming removed 1 base at V and 1 base at J, with 4 bases between. The CDR3 runs to 13 residues. The CDR3: CASSIGENTEAFF. The CDR3 DNA reads TGTGCCAGTAGTATAGGCGAGAACACTGAAGCTTTCTTT.

This clonotype was counted only a few times. The chain recombines TRBV20-1 with TRBJ2-7, with 11 bases matching TRBD2. With V trimmed by 5 bases and J by 7 bases, 10 bases remained unmatched. CDR3 length equals 14 residues. Germline V gene lookup returns CDR1 DFQATT and CDR2 SNEGSKA (reference sequence). The CDR3, as DNA: TGCAGTGCTGAAACCGGGACTAGCGGTGGGGAGCAGTACTTC. As protein: CSAETGTSGGEQYF.

The chain recombines TRBV18 with TRBJ2-7; D is uncertain. CDR1 and CDR2 (germline): KGHSH, LQKENI. The CDR3 loop spans 14 amino acids. The V end was cut by 5 bases, the J end by 3 bases, with 14 bases between. The CDR3 nucleotides are TGTGCCAGCTCATCGAAAGGCCCGGGCTACGAGCAGTACTTC. Translating gives CASSSKGPGYEQYF.

The V call is TRBV9, the J call TRBJ2-3; either TRBD1 or TRBD2 may fit D (5 bases each). The CDR3 length is 16 residues. V was pared by 3 bases and J by 2 bases, with 16 bases between. CDR1 is SGDLS and CDR2 is YYNGEE in the germline V gene. This CDR3 reads CASSAGPPGTTDTQYF. CDR3 nucleotides: TGTGCCAGCAGCGCGGGCCCTCCTGGGACCACAGATACGCAGTATTTT.

This chain connects TRBV18 to TRBJ1-5; the D gene is possibly TRBD1 (5 bases). This CDR3 spans 15 amino acids. The V gene lost 3 bases and the J gene lost 6 bases, with 15 bases spanning the gap. Per the germline V gene, CDR1 is KGHSH and CDR2 is LQKENI. The CDR3 sequence is CASSPPGQGGQPQHF. For the CDR3, the DNA is TGTGCCAGCTCACCTCCGGGGCAGGGAGGTCAGCCCCAGCATTTT.

Here the CDR3 DNA reads TGCGCCAGCAGCCAAGATGTACTGTCGGGGCTAGCGGGGCGAATATACGAGCAGTACTTC. Its protein is CASSQDVLSGLAGRIYEQYF. The rearrangement joins TRBV4-3 to TRBJ2-7; 9 positions agree with TRBD2. The CDR3 length is 20 residues. The trim removed 0 bases at V and 4 bases at J, leaving 19 bases unmatched. Germline V CDR1 and CDR2: LGHNA, YSLEER.

This chain's CDR3 is CASSLGTGPQGTQYF. The CDR3, as DNA: TGTGCCAGCAGCCTCGGGACAGGGCCCCAGGGGACCCAGTACTTC. V and J are TRBV7-2 and TRBJ2-5, with 9 bases that match TRBD1. This CDR3 spans 15 amino acids. CDR1 and CDR2 from the germline V gene are SGHTA and FQGNSA. J gave up 7 bases and V 5 bases, and 11 bases lay outside the gene matches.

This clonotype was detected many times. This rearrangement joins TRBV12-3 or TRBV12-4 to TRBJ2-3; D is possibly TRBD1 (6 bases). CDR3 length: 16 residues. V lost 7 bases, J lost 3 bases, and 20 bases lay in between. Written as DNA, the CDR3 is TGTGCCAGCAACCCTGGGACACGGGGATGGACAGATACGCAGTATTTT. This sequence encodes CASNPGTRGWTDTQYF.

This clonotype was detected only a few times. The chain combines TRBV6-2 or TRBV6-3 with TRBJ2-3; 11 bases match TRBD2. CDR1 is MNHEY, CDR2 SVGEGT, per germline. Losses at the gene ends were 6 bases for V and 2 bases for J; bases not matched to a gene: 10. The CDR3 is made up of 17 amino acids. The CDR3 sequence is CASSRRQTSGATDTQYF. The CDR3, as DNA: TGTGCCAGCAGCCGTCGACAGACTAGCGGGGCCACAGATACGCAGTATTTT.

J is TRBJ2-3 and V is TRBV20-1; tentatively, D is TRBD1 (6 bases). CDR1 is DFQATT and CDR2 is SNEGSKA in the germline V gene (reference sequence). The CDR3 loop spans 17 amino acids. The ends were cut back, 1 base at V and 6 bases at J, with 23 bases in the middle. DNA for the CDR3: TGCAGTGCTAGAGGAGTCGATACAGGGAACTTCGGGGATACGCAGTATTTT. It is translated as CSARGVDTGNFGDTQYF.

CDR3 in amino acids: CSVAGTSGRASYNEQFF. The DNA for the CDR3 is TGCAGCGTTGCGGGGACTAGCGGGAGGGCCTCCTACAATGAGCAGTTCTTC. The rearrangement uses TRBV29-1 and TRBJ2-1, with TRBD2 identical over 16 bases. Germline values: CDR1 SQVTM, CDR2 ANQGSEA. Losses at the gene ends were 4 bases for V and 0 bases for J; bases not matched to a gene: 3. The CDR3 spans 17 residues.

This chain connects TRBV24-1 to TRBJ2-7, with 9 bases matching TRBD1. J gave up 0 bases and V 7 bases, and 6 bases lay outside the gene matches. There are 15 residues in the CDR3. The germline V gene has CDR1 KGHDR and CDR2 SFDVKD. This chain's CDR3 is CATRNGTGTSYEQYF. The CDR3 bases are TGTGCCACCAGAAACGGGACAGGGACCTCCTACGAGCAGTACTTC.

The chain is built from TRBV28 and TRBJ2-7; the match to TRBD1 covers 8 bases. Losses at the gene ends were 6 bases for V and 4 bases for J; bases not matched to a gene: 20. The CDR3 consists of 18 residues. The V gene's germline CDR1 is MDHEN and CDR2 SYDVKM. The CDR3 protein is CASRTNFGQGPIYYEQYF. As DNA, the CDR3 is TGTGCCAGCAGAACTAATTTCGGACAGGGACCAATTTATTACGAGCAGTACTTC.

In the case of this clonotype: A much larger clone differs by one base, so this may be a read error. V and J are TRBV29-1 and TRBJ2-7; 7 nucleotides align to TRBD2. The germline V gene has CDR1 SQVTM and CDR2 ANQGSEA. This CDR3 spans 15 amino acids. The CDR3 nucleotides read TGCAGCGTTGGGGGTATCGGGGGGAGCTCCTACGAGCTGTACTTC. Translated: CSVGGIGGSSYELYF.

This chain joins TRBV4-1 and TRBJ1-2, with 7 bases fitting TRBD1. This CDR3 spans 15 amino acids. CDR1 and CDR2 (germline): MGHRA, YSYEKL. J lost 6 bases, V lost 1 base, and 8 bases had no gene match. CDR3 nucleotide sequence: TGCGCCAGCAGCCAAGGGTGGGGGACAGCGAATGGCTACACCTTC. Its translation: CASSQGWGTANGYTF.